The 17 T cell receptor beta chains reported below all come from one sample, sequenced in a study of T cells in Graves' hyperthyroidism and ophthalmopathy. It was RNA transcripts that yielded the amplified TCR beta CDR3 regions. First-round RT-PCR targeting the TCR CDR3 was performed with the HTBI primer set. TCRdb processed the multiplex PCR reads anew with MiXCR; each CDR3 protein has one entry. The table lists approximately 430,000 distinct CDR3 sequences, 14% to 15% of them singletons. Sequenced sample: blood. These receptors originate from a man aged 18 to 30 with Graves' ophthalmopathy.

This clonotype was observed at least ten times. This chain uses TRBV11-2 with TRBJ2-3, with D perhaps TRBD2 (6 bases). V was clipped by 5 bases and J by 2 bases, with 11 bases between them. CDR1 and CDR2 from the germline V gene are SGHAT and FQNNGV. CDR3 length equals 14 residues. CDR3 sequence: CASSPWTNTDTQYF. The CDR3 coding sequence is TGTGCCAGCAGCCCATGGACTAACACAGATACGCAGTATTTT. The full variable domain, rest sourced from reference TRBV11-2 and TRBJ2-3, is EAGVAQSPRYKIIEKRQSVAFWCNPISGHATLYWYQQILGQGPKLLIQFQNNGVVDDSQLPKDRFSAERLKGVDSTLKIQPAKLEDSAVYLCASSPWTNTDTQYFGPGTRLTVL.

This clonotype was recorded at least ten times. The chain employs TRBV11-3 and TRBJ2-3; TRBD2 aligns across 8 bases. Germline assignment: CDR1 SGHNT and CDR2 YENEEA. V lost 4 bases to trimming and J lost 3 bases; unmatched junction nucleotides: 12. There are 17 residues in the CDR3. This CDR3 is CASSSAGVAGMTDTQYF. CDR3 in DNA: TGTGCCAGCAGCTCAGCGGGGGTAGCGGGGATGACAGATACGCAGTATTTT.

In this sample, this clonotype turned up many times. The CDR3 coding sequence is TGCAGCGTTGAAAGACAGGGGGGTAACTATGGCTACACCTTC. This codes for CSVERQGGNYGYTF. V gene TRBV29-1 combines with J gene TRBJ1-2, with TRBD1 matching over 9 bases. Germline CDR1 SQVTM, CDR2 ANQGSEA. This CDR3 spans 14 amino acids. The J segment lost 1 base and the V segment lost 2 bases, leaving 2 bases of the junction unmatched.

This clonotype appeared a single time. The CDR3 loop reads CASSRPGQGNQPQHF. The DNA for the CDR3 is TGTGCCAGCAGTCGCCCGGGACAGGGGAATCAGCCCCAGCATTTT. The chain combines TRBV12-3 or TRBV12-4 with TRBJ1-5; TRBD1 aligns across 10 bases. J lost 4 bases, V lost 5 bases, and 5 bases had no gene match. The CDR3 sequence is 15 residues long.

The CDR3 reads CASSGQGWETQYF. CDR3 sequence (DNA): TGTGCCAGCAGCGGACAGGGTTGGGAGACCCAGTACTTC. This sequence joins TRBV9 and TRBJ2-5; 7 bases fit TRBD1. V lost 3 bases and J lost 5; bases outside the gene matches: 4. Per germline, CDR1 SGDLS and CDR2 YYNGEE. The CDR3 totals 13 residues.

This clonotype was seen repeatedly, ten times or more. This sequence joins TRBV12-3 or TRBV12-4 and TRBJ1-2; 7 bases match TRBD1. This CDR3 spans 16 amino acids. The trim removed 0 bases at V and 0 bases at J, leaving 4 bases unmatched. In DNA, the CDR3 is TGTGCCAGCAGTTTAGCAGGGACAGACTCTAACTATGGCTACACCTTC. It encodes CASSLAGTDSNYGYTF.

The genes are TRBV4-1 and TRBJ1-2; 7 bases match TRBD1. Germline-derived CDR1 and CDR2 are MGHRA and YSYEKL. Germline trimming cut 2 bases from V and 5 bases from J; bases unmatched to any gene: 11. CDR3 length: 16 residues. The CDR3 here is CASSQQTGLRGYGYTF. The CDR3 nucleotides are TGCGCCAGCAGCCAACAGACAGGGCTGAGGGGTTATGGCTACACCTTC.

This clonotype was seen at least ten times. The chain couples TRBV3-1 to TRBJ2-7, with 8 positions matching TRBD2. V was clipped by 2 bases and J by 4 bases; unmatched bases: 10. CDR3 size: 16 residues. Germline lookup yields CDR1 LGHDT and CDR2 YNNKEL (reference sequence). The CDR3 reads CASSQFWSGRRYEQYF. The DNA for the CDR3 is TGTGCCAGCAGCCAATTTTGGAGCGGGAGACGGTACGAGCAGTACTTC.

V usage is TRBV3-1 and J usage is TRBJ2-1; a possible D gene is TRBD1 (6 bases). Trimming left V 0 bases short and J 6 bases short, with 9 bases between. The CDR3 runs 14 residues. The germline V gene has CDR1 LGHDT and CDR2 YNNKEL (reference sequence). The CDR3 sequence is CASSQEGAPNEQFF. For the CDR3, the DNA is TGTGCCAGCAGCCAAGAGGGGGCGCCCAATGAGCAGTTCTTC.

Regarding this clonotype: The germline gene is not matched at one end of the junction; a read error may be the cause. This chain joins TRBV11-2 and TRBJ2-7, with D possibly TRBD1 on 6 matching bases. This CDR3 contains 18 residues. In germline, CDR1 is SGHAT, CDR2 FQNNGV. The CDR3 region has the DNA TGTGCCAGCAGCTTGAAGGCCGGGACACGGGATGATGCCTACGAGCAGCACTTC. Its protein product is CASSLKAGTRDDAYEQHF.

The table lists this clonotype with many counts. J is TRBJ1-1 and V is TRBV4-1, with 9 positions matching TRBD1. Germline CDR1 MGHRA, CDR2 YSYEKL. This CDR3 spans 15 amino acids. Trimming took 5 bases from V and 8 from J; bases not matched to a gene: 12. The CDR3 bases are TGCGCCAGCAGCGACTACCGGAACAGGGGGCGAGAAGCTTTCTTT. Protein product: CASSDYRNRGREAFF.

This clonotype was seen repeatedly, ten times or more. The CDR3 DNA follows: TGTGCCAGCAGCGTATTCGGCGGGGGGGCCGCAGATACGCAGTATTTT. Translated: CASSVFGGGAADTQYF. The genes are TRBV9 and TRBJ2-3; 9 nucleotides agree with TRBD2. The CDR3 is made up of 16 amino acids. V was clipped by 1 base and J by 4 bases; unmatched bases: 7. CDR1 SGDLS and CDR2 YYNGEE come from the germline V gene.

This clonotype was counted ten times or more. The chain couples TRBV7-2 to TRBJ2-2; possible D gene TRBD2, 5 bases. The CDR3 consists of 15 residues. The V and J ends lost 5 bases and 6 bases respectively, with 16 bases between them. Germline V lookup: CDR1 SGHTA, CDR2 FQGNSA. The CDR3 region is CASSPAVSAPGELFF. The CDR3, as DNA: TGTGCCAGCAGCCCCGCCGTTAGCGCTCCCGGGGAGCTGTTTTTT.

The CDR3 loop is CASSPETAGGPEAFF. The CDR3 nucleotides are TGTGCCAGCAGCCCCGAGACCGCAGGGGGGCCTGAAGCTTTCTTT. The V gene is TRBV4-2, the J gene TRBJ1-1, with 7 bases identical to TRBD1. There are 15 residues in the CDR3. The trim removed 4 bases at V and 6 bases at J, leaving 11 bases unmatched. The germline gives CDR1 LGHNA, CDR2 YNFKEQ.

This clonotype was observed at least ten times. The V call is TRBV3-1, the J call TRBJ1-1; D gene ambiguous. V gave up 1 base and J gave up 5 bases, with 8 bases separating them. The CDR3 spans 13 residues. Germline V gives CDR1 LGHDT, CDR2 YNNKEL (reference sequence). The CDR3 spells CASSQGARTEAFF. The CDR3 DNA reads TGTGCCAGCAGCCAAGGGGCTAGGACTGAAGCTTTCTTT.

This clonotype was counted ten times or more. The chain joins TRBV18 to TRBJ2-1; D is tentatively TRBD1 or TRBD2 (5 bases each). Germline V gene lookup returns CDR1 KGHSH and CDR2 LQKENI. CDR3 size: 15 residues. The V gene lost 2 bases and the J gene lost 6 bases, with 14 bases spanning the gap. The CDR3 sequence: CASSPMGPRSNEQFF. In DNA, the CDR3 is TGTGCCAGCTCACCAATGGGACCCCGGTCCAATGAGCAGTTCTTC. The full variable domain, completed using reference TRBV18 and TRBJ2-1, is NAGVMQNPRHLVRRRGQEARLRCSPMKGHSHVYWYRQLPEEGLKFMVYLQKENIIDESGMPKERFSAEFPKEGPSILRIQQVVRGDSAAYFCASSPMGPRSNEQFFGPGTRLTVL.

This clonotype was detected ten times or more. V usage is TRBV5-1 and J usage is TRBJ1-3; D may be TRBD1 (5 bases). Trimming took 4 bases from V and 0 from J, leaving 11 bases between them. CDR1 SGHRS and CDR2 YFSETQ come from the germline V gene. The CDR3 length is 15 residues. The CDR3 DNA reads TGCGCCAGCAGCCTCGGGGGTAGCTCTGGAAACACCATATATTTT. It specifies CASSLGGSSGNTIYF.